The subject of this entry is one TCR beta chain. Antigen specificity is unknown. This entry comes from a study of a mutant IDH1 vaccine in newly diagnosed glioma. Sequencing used immunoSEQ multiplex PCR; TCRdb keeps in-frame clones, though not all of them. The sample has tens of thousands of clones; around 80% are singletons. Sample time point: week 35, safety follow-up. All doses held 300 ug of mutant IDH1 20-mer peptide, with topical imiquimod. The V and J ends lost 3 bases and 5 bases, in that order; junction bases with no gene match: 5. This CDR3 spans 15 amino acids. Germline loops: CDR1 ENHRY, CDR2 SYGVKD.

V usage is TRBV10-3 and J usage is TRBJ2-7; 12 positions agree with TRBD2. This clonotype was obtained from a woman between 40 and 50 years old with glioma. Sequences were derived from PBMCs, sampled from a glioma patient whose treatment included an IDH1 peptide vaccine. CDR3 residues: CAISEELAGGNEQYF. The CDR3 DNA reads as TGTGCCATCAGTGAAGAACTAGCGGGGGGCAACGAGCAGTACTTC.